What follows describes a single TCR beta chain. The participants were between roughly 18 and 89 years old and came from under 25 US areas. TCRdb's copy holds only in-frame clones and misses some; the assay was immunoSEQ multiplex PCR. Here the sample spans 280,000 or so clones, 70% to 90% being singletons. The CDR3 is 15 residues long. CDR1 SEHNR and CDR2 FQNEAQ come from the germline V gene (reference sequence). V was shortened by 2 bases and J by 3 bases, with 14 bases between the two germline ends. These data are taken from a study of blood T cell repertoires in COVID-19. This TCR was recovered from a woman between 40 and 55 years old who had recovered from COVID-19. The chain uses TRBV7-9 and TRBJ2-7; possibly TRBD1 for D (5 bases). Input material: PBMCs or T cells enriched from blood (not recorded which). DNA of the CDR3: TGTGCCAGCAGCTTACGGGCAGGGCCGATCTACGAGCAGTACTTC. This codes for CASSLRAGPIYEQYF.